This T cell receptor beta chain derives from a study of neoadjuvant nivolumab and ipilimumab in lung cancer. Notes on the study in general: Compared with tumor-adjacent uninvolved lung, resected tumors showed greater richness and clonality.

Produced via immunoSEQ multiplex PCR; TCRdb's table is partial and in-frame only. This sample carries 40,000 to 55,000 clones, around nine tenths of them seen once, and the ten largest clones take roughly 3.7%. V lost 7 bases and J lost 6, with 28 bases in between. This CDR3 spans 17 amino acids. Germline CDR1 is SNHLY and CDR2 is FYNNEI. With respect to this clone: The antigen is not known.

The clonotype was recovered from an adult with non-small cell lung cancer. Some clones in this sample may be carry-over from other donors' samples. J is TRBJ2-7 and V is TRBV2, with D possibly TRBD1 on 6 matching bases. Sequencing was performed on blood, taken before neoadjuvant nivolumab, alone or with ipilimumab. CDR3 sequence (DNA): TGTGCCAGCACAAAAGGACAGATCCCGGCCTTAGGTCGCGAGCAGTACTTC. It translates to CASTKGQIPALGREQYF.